The rows below give T cell receptor beta chains drawn from one sample of a study of blood T cell repertoires in COVID-19. The repertoire was sequenced with immunoSEQ multiplex PCR; TCRdb's copy has only in-frame clones and lacks some. The sample holds tens of thousands of clones, 70% to 90% seen once. The sequenced material came from peripheral blood. All receptors derive from a woman in her 70s with active COVID-19. CDR3s include the opening cysteine and the closing phenylalanine or tryptophan. Fields, in order: V gene, J gene, D gene, clone size, CDR3 protein, CDR3 DNA. The D gene is left open where the match is weak. Size is stated for part of the rows, as once, few or many counts, or as a class when the clone is expanded.

TRBV29-1	TRBJ2-1	.	.	CSVESGMDYYNEQFF	TGCAGCGTTGAGTCGGGAATGGACTATTACAATGAGCAGTTCTTC
TRBV6-2/TRBV6-3	TRBJ2-3	.	.	CASSLRMRDPQELSDTQYF	TGTGCCAGCAGCTTACGAATGCGGGACCCCCAGGAGCTATCAGATACGCAGTATTTT
TRBV9	TRBJ2-5	TRBD2	.	CASSVGLAGAPFMETQYF	TGTGCCAGCAGCGTAGGGCTAGCGGGGGCCCCGTTTATGGAGACCCAGTACTTC
TRBV3-1/TRBV3-2	TRBJ2-1	.	.	CASSQEGRPPFF	TGTGCCAGCAGCCAAGAGGGGAGGCCCCCGTTCTTC
TRBV20-1	TRBJ2-5	.	.	CSASSTQETQYF	TGCAGTGCTAGTAGCACCCAAGAGACCCAGTACTTC
TRBV2	TRBJ1-2	.	.	CASSGLLVGYTF	TGTGCCAGCAGTGGACTCCTAGTTGGCTACACCTTC
TRBV4-1	TRBJ2-7	TRBD2	few	CASSQGNGGGNEQYF	TGCGCCAGCAGCCAAGGGAACGGGGGGGGCAACGAGCAGTACTTC
TRBV11-2	TRBJ1-5	.	.	CASSPMGGPQHF	TGTGCCAGCAGCCCGATGGGGGGACCCCAGCATTTT
TRBV7-2	TRBJ2-1	.	once	CASSYNRRGEQFF	TGTGCCAGCAGCTACAACCGACGGGGGGAGCAGTTCTTC
TRBV6-1	TRBJ1-1	TRBD1	.	CASSEGTGEAFF	TGTGCCAGCAGTGAGGGGACAGGTGAAGCTTTCTTT
TRBV25-1	TRBJ2-7	TRBD1	.	CASSPPWTGGLYEQYF	TGTGCCAGCAGTCCTCCTTGGACAGGGGGCCTCTACGAGCAGTACTTC
TRBV5-8	TRBJ2-5	TRBD2	.	CASSSGLAGMETQYF	TGTGCCAGCAGCTCGGGACTAGCGGGGATGGAGACCCAGTACTTC
TRBV10-3	TRBJ2-4	TRBD2	.	CASKEAGEDIQYF	TGTGCCAGCAAGGAGGCGGGAGAAGACATTCAGTACTTC
TRBV11-2	TRBJ1-1	.	.	CASSPQAGGEAFF	TGTGCCAGCAGCCCCCAGGCGGGTGGTGAAGCTTTCTTT
TRBV2	TRBJ1-6	.	.	CASSEAKGSGRSPLHF	TGTGCCAGCAGTGAAGCAAAAGGTTCAGGGAGGTCACCCCTCCACTTT
TRBV28	TRBJ2-5	TRBD2	few	CASRRTGRLAGGETQYF	TGTGCCAGCAGACGGACAGGGCGGCTAGCGGGGGGAGAGACCCAGTACTTC
TRBV27	TRBJ2-7	TRBD1	.	CASRDRVSEQYF	TGTGCCAGTAGGGACAGGGTCTCCGAGCAGTACTTC
TRBV4-1	TRBJ2-5	.	.	CASSQTQGGNEETQYF	TGCGCCAGCAGCCAGACACAGGGGGGGAACGAAGAGACCCAGTACTTC
TRBV2	TRBJ1-1	.	.	CASIKTGYTEAFF	TGTGCCAGCATAAAGACAGGCTACACTGAAGCTTTCTTT
TRBV7-3	TRBJ2-2	.	.	CASRQNTGELFF	TGTGCCAGCAGACAGAACACCGGGGAGCTGTTTTTT
TRBV5-4	TRBJ2-7	TRBD2	.	CASSLGLAGPYEQYF	TGTGCCAGCAGCTTGGGACTAGCGGGGCCCTACGAGCAGTACTTC
TRBV7-2	TRBJ1-1	TRBD1	.	CASSWGQFTEAFF	TGTGCCAGCAGCTGGGGACAGTTTACTGAAGCTTTCTTT
TRBV13	TRBJ2-3	TRBD2	.	CASSLAAGGPDTQYF	TGTGCCAGCAGCTTAGCTGCGGGGGGACCAGATACGCAGTATTTT
TRBV19	TRBJ1-1	.	.	CAAQPTGGTEAFF	TGTGCCGCCCAACCAACAGGTGGCACTGAAGCTTTCTTT
TRBV5-4	TRBJ2-3	.	.	CASSSRRGGGTDTQYF	TGTGCCAGCAGCTCCCGAAGGGGGGGCGGCACAGATACGCAGTATTTT
TRBV4-3	TRBJ1-1	.	.	CASSQDIQSGGFLTEAFF	TGCGCCAGCAGCCAAGATATTCAATCGGGGGGGTTTTTGACTGAAGCTTTCTTT
TRBV10-2	TRBJ1-2	TRBD1	.	CATRTGEIPGYTF	TGCGCCACCAGGACAGGGGAGATTCCGGGCTACACCTTC
TRBV6-5	TRBJ2-2	TRBD1	.	CASSRDRRDTGELFF	TGTGCCAGCAGCCGGGACAGGCGTGACACCGGGGAGCTGTTTTTT
TRBV19	TRBJ1-2	.	.	CASNQQYDYGYTF	TGTGCCAGTAACCAACAGTACGACTATGGCTACACCTTC
TRBV10-2	TRBJ2-1	.	.	CATTGLPSRNEQFF	TGCGCCACCACGGGACTCCCCTCGAGGAATGAGCAGTTCTTC
TRBV6-5	TRBJ2-5	TRBD1	.	CATDRVGIRETQYF	TGTGCGACTGACAGGGTTGGGATTCGAGAGACCCAGTACTTC
TRBV2	TRBJ2-3	.	.	CASSFRSSSTDTQYF	TGTGCCAGCAGTTTTAGATCCTCTAGCACAGATACGCAGTATTTT
TRBV30	TRBJ1-1	.	.	CAWSVAIGGPIF	TGTGCCTGGAGTGTCGCTATCGGGGGGCCTATCTTT
TRBV9	TRBJ2-1	.	.	CASSVGWSSASYNEQFF	TGTGCCAGCAGCGTAGGATGGTCTAGCGCAAGCTACAATGAGCAGTTCTTC
TRBV7-9	TRBJ2-1	.	.	CASSLIREYNEQFF	TGTGCCAGCAGCTTAATCAGGGAATACAATGAGCAGTTCTTC
TRBV5-1	TRBJ2-3	.	.	CASSFQVTDTQYF	TGCGCCAGCAGCTTCCAGGTCACAGATACGCAGTATTTT
TRBV5-4	TRBJ1-1	.	.	CASSPGARVDTEAFF	TGTGCCAGCAGCCCAGGGGCGCGGGTCGACACTGAAGCTTTCTTT
TRBV27	TRBJ1-2	TRBD1	few	CASSDIQGAVYGYTF	TGTGCCAGCAGTGACATACAGGGGGCGGTCTATGGCTACACCTTC
TRBV5-1	TRBJ2-3	TRBD2	.	CASSPGVAGGPGTDTQYF	TGCGCCAGCAGCCCGGGGGTAGCGGGGGGGCCTGGCACAGATACGCAGTATTTT
TRBV19	TRBJ1-5	.	.	CASTYSTGFGQPQHF	TGTGCCAGTACCTATTCAACAGGGTTCGGTCAGCCCCAGCATTTT
TRBV28	TRBJ2-7	.	.	CASSFLGKSSYEQYF	TGTGCCAGCAGTTTCCTCGGGAAGAGCTCCTACGAGCAGTACTTC
TRBV3-1/TRBV3-2	TRBJ1-6	TRBD1	.	CASSQRSRTGKQALHF	TGTGCCAGCAGCCAAAGGTCAAGGACAGGGAAACAGGCCCTCCACTTT
TRBV7-6	TRBJ2-7	TRBD1	few	CASSLALDTTGLGYEQYF	TGTGCCAGCAGCTTAGCGTTGGACACGACAGGGCTGGGATACGAGCAGTACTTC
TRBV11-2	TRBJ2-2	.	.	CASSLDRVGELFF	TGTGCCAGCAGCTTAGATCGTGTCGGGGAGCTGTTTTTT
TRBV7-2	TRBJ2-7	.	.	CASSGEPYYEQYF	TGTGCCAGCAGCGGGGAGCCCTACTACGAGCAGTACTTC
TRBV4-2	TRBJ2-3	.	.	CASSQGESQGRWTDTQYF	TGTGCCAGCAGCCAAGGCGAATCCCAGGGGCGCTGGACAGATACGCAGTATTTT
TRBV14	TRBJ2-7	.	.	CASSQLAGHSYEQYF	TGTGCCAGCAGCCAATTGGCAGGACACTCCTACGAGCAGTACTTC
TRBV7-9	TRBJ2-5	.	once	CASSFAENKRETQYF	TGTGCCAGCAGCTTCGCGGAAAACAAAAGGGAGACCCAGTACTTC
TRBV19	TRBJ1-5	.	few	CASSIQGRYVSNQPQHF	TGTGCCAGTAGTATACAGGGGAGATACGTGAGCAATCAGCCCCAGCATTTT
TRBV25-1	TRBJ2-1	TRBD2	.	CASSEPSGGFNEQFF	TGTGCCAGCAGTGAACCTAGCGGGGGGTTCAATGAGCAGTTCTTC
TRBV5-1	TRBJ2-4	TRBD1	.	CASTTHRGILAKNIQYF	TGCGCCAGCACCACCCACAGGGGGATCTTAGCCAAAAACATTCAGTACTTC
TRBV5-1	TRBJ2-2	.	.	CASSLRQINTGELFF	TGCGCCAGCAGCTTAAGACAGATAAACACCGGGGAGCTGTTTTTT
TRBV7-3	TRBJ2-3	TRBD1	.	CASSFGQGYTDTQYF	TGTGCCAGCAGCTTCGGACAGGGGTACACAGATACGCAGTATTTT
TRBV6-1	TRBJ2-6	.	.	CASSEGTSGANVLTF	TGTGCCAGCAGTGAAGGGACATCCGGGGCCAACGTCCTGACTTTC
TRBV4-1	TRBJ2-7	.	few	CASSQVNSVTYEQYF	TGCGCCAGCAGCCAAGTGAACAGTGTGACCTACGAGCAGTACTTC